Listed below are T cell receptor beta chains from one sample, sequenced in a study of identical twins. TCRdb reprocessed the 5' RACE reads via MiXCR and lists one record per CDR3 protein. The sample includes nearly 250,000 distinct CDR3 sequences, roughly 7% of them seen just once. This sample also belongs to another study, concerning yellow fever vaccine responses in identical twins.

Sequencing was done on a sample of memory (CD45RO+) T cells sorted from blood. The receptors stem from a young woman in good health. CDR3s include the opening cysteine and the closing phenylalanine or tryptophan. D genes are given only for firm matches. A clone size is listed for some rows: how often the clone was seen (once, few, many), or a class if it is expanded.

cdr3_aa: CATSRGQGSDIQYF; cdr3_nt: TGTGCCACCAGCAGGGGACAGGGATCGGACATTCAGTACTTC; cdr3_length: 14; j_call: TRBJ2-4; clone_size: many; d_call: TRBD1; v_call: TRBV15
cdr3_aa: CASSVTVKPNYGYTF; cdr3_nt: TGTGCCAGCAGCGTAACGGTCAAGCCTAACTATGGCTACACCTTC; cdr3_length: 15; j_call: TRBJ1-2; clone_size: few; d_call: -; v_call: TRBV9
cdr3_aa: CASSLSSGSTDTQYF; cdr3_nt: TGTGCCAGCAGTTTATCTAGCGGGAGCACAGATACGCAGTATTTT; cdr3_length: 15; j_call: TRBJ2-3; clone_size: many; d_call: TRBD2; v_call: TRBV12-3/TRBV12-4
cdr3_aa: CSVVTPSGGGGTQYF; cdr3_nt: TGCAGCGTTGTAACTCCTAGCGGGGGCGGAGGGACGCAGTATTTT; cdr3_length: 15; j_call: TRBJ2-3; clone_size: many; d_call: TRBD2; v_call: TRBV29-1
cdr3_aa: CASTSTLSGGSYNEQFF; cdr3_nt: TGTGCCAGCACCTCAACCCTTAGTGGAGGCTCCTACAATGAGCAGTTCTTC; cdr3_length: 17; j_call: TRBJ2-1; clone_size: -; d_call: -; v_call: TRBV7-9
cdr3_aa: CSVVEGTGELFF; cdr3_nt: TGCAGCGTTGTTGAGGGTACCGGGGAGCTGTTTTTT; cdr3_length: 12; j_call: TRBJ2-2; clone_size: -; d_call: -; v_call: TRBV29-1
cdr3_aa: CASSYGGVGQPQHF; cdr3_nt: TGTGCCAGCAGTTACGGGGGGGTCGGCCAGCCCCAGCATTTT; cdr3_length: 14; j_call: TRBJ1-5; clone_size: many; d_call: -; v_call: TRBV6-2/TRBV6-3
cdr3_aa: CASSLTGGGSQETQYF; cdr3_nt: TGTGCCAGCAGCTTAACGGGCGGGGGGTCTCAAGAGACCCAGTACTTC; cdr3_length: 16; j_call: TRBJ2-5; clone_size: -; d_call: TRBD2; v_call: TRBV11-2
cdr3_aa: CASSSGTETQYF; cdr3_nt: TGCGCCAGCAGTAGCGGGACGGAGACCCAGTACTTC; cdr3_length: 12; j_call: TRBJ2-5; clone_size: few; d_call: TRBD2; v_call: TRBV5-1
cdr3_aa: CATRGTGGRDTQYF; cdr3_nt: TGTGCCACCAGAGGGACAGGGGGCAGAGATACGCAGTATTTT; cdr3_length: 14; j_call: TRBJ2-3; clone_size: few; d_call: TRBD1; v_call: TRBV24-1
cdr3_aa: CASSNGEVPTNTGELFF; cdr3_nt: TGTGCCAGCAGTAACGGAGAGGTCCCTACGAACACCGGGGAGCTGTTTTTT; cdr3_length: 17; j_call: TRBJ2-2; clone_size: few; d_call: -; v_call: TRBV6-2/TRBV6-3
cdr3_aa: CASSSFTGEQETQYF; cdr3_nt: TGTGCCAGCAGCTCCTTTACAGGGGAGCAAGAGACCCAGTACTTC; cdr3_length: 15; j_call: TRBJ2-5; clone_size: -; d_call: TRBD1; v_call: TRBV11-2
cdr3_aa: CSVRSQGQPQHF; cdr3_nt: TGCAGCGTACGGTCCCAGGGGCAGCCCCAGCATTTT; cdr3_length: 12; j_call: TRBJ1-5; clone_size: many; d_call: -; v_call: TRBV29-1